This T cell receptor (beta chain) came from a study of cytomegalovirus exposure and HLA in healthy donors. Background on the study: In terms of ancestry, the Caucasian-associated cluster contained around four fifths of the roughly 400 genotyped donors. Study results and limitations: Later analysis reportedly placed an Asian-associated ancestry cluster below the roughly 700-donor mean in N-insertions.

Sampled while nominally healthy, donors likely had unrecorded immune exposures. Of note for this clone: No antigen is known for it.

The PCR used 60 Vbeta and 13 Jbeta primers. The assay was immunoSEQ multiplex PCR, and TCRdb's table has in-frame clones only and misses some. Of 100,000 to 140,000 clones in the sample, roughly 80% are singletons; the top ten hold about 2.2%. The V end was cut by 0 bases, the J end by 3 bases, with 13 bases between. Germline loops: CDR1 SGHRS, CDR2 YFSETQ. The CDR3 contains 15 residues. The sequenced material came from PBMCs. The genes are TRBV5-1 and TRBJ2-7; a weak D match, TRBD2 (6 bases). This receptor was identified in a young man in good health and CMV-seronegative. CDR3 sequence: CASSLVPGVNYEQYF. The CDR3 coding sequence is TGCGCCAGCAGCTTGGTTCCGGGGGTAAACTACGAGCAGTACTTC.